These 31 T cell receptor beta chains share one sample of origin, sequenced in a study of T cells after yellow fever vaccination. One entry per CDR3 protein, called by TCRdb with MiXCR from the 5' RACE reads. This sample has some 350,000 distinct CDR3 sequences, with 3% to 4.5% found just once. The sample consisted of PBMCs, taken 5 days after the yellow fever booster vaccination. Receptors were obtained from a man between 18 and 35 years old who received the YFV17D yellow fever vaccine.

V gene TRBV3-1 combines with J gene TRBJ2-5; TRBD2 agrees at 9 bases. After removal of 4 bases from V and 5 bases from J, the junction contained 11 bases not matched to a gene. Germline V lookup: CDR1 LGHDT, CDR2 YNNKEL (reference sequence). This CDR3 is 16 amino acids long. CDR3 loop: CASSPSPGLATETQYF. In DNA form, the CDR3 reads TGTGCCAGCAGCCCCTCCCCAGGACTAGCGACGGAGACCCAGTACTTC.

This clonotype occurred once. The chain is built from TRBV20-1 and TRBJ2-2; 7 bases line up with TRBD1. The length of the CDR3 is 15 residues. The germline gives CDR1 DFQATT, CDR2 SNEGSKA (reference sequence). Trimming cost V 0 bases and J 4 bases; bases outside gene matches: 5. The CDR3 DNA reads TGCAGTGCTAGAGATCACAGGGGAAGCACCGGGGAGCTGTTTTTT. Amino acid sequence: CSARDHRGSTGELFF.

The chain carries TRBV14 and TRBJ2-7, with D hard to call. V shed 4 bases and J shed 7 bases, with 20 bases lying between them. This CDR3 region has 15 residues. Germline CDR1 SGHDN, CDR2 FVKESK. The CDR3 DNA follows: TGTGCCAGCAGCCTCCTATGGGGTACAGTTCAAGAGCAGTACTTC. Translated: CASSLLWGTVQEQYF.

This clonotype has at least ten counts. V usage is TRBV20-1 and J usage is TRBJ2-2; D is unresolved. V gave up 0 bases and J gave up 0 bases, with 5 bases separating them. Germline values: CDR1 DFQATT, CDR2 SNEGSKA (reference sequence). CDR3 length: 14 residues. The CDR3 here is CSARDLANTGELFF. In nucleotides, the CDR3 is TGCAGTGCTAGAGATTTAGCGAACACCGGGGAGCTGTTTTTT.

There are a few counts of this clonotype. The chain joins TRBV3-1 to TRBJ1-2; perhaps TRBD1 as D (5 bases). This CDR3 has 12 residues. Per the germline V gene, CDR1 is LGHDT and CDR2 is YNNKEL (reference sequence). V shed 6 bases and J shed 6 bases, with 11 bases lying between them. The CDR3 region is CASSAQGNGYTF. DNA of the CDR3: TGTGCCAGCAGTGCCCAGGGAAATGGCTACACCTTC.

This clonotype has just a few counts. This sequence joins TRBV18 and TRBJ1-2; TRBD1 matches 7 bases. CDR1 is KGHSH and CDR2 is LQKENI in the germline V gene. The CDR3 is made up of 15 amino acids. The V and J ends lost 3 bases and 0 bases, in that order; junction bases with no gene match: 4. Written as DNA, the CDR3 is TGTGCCAGCTCACCGTCACAGGGGCCTAACTATGGCTACACCTTC. It specifies CASSPSQGPNYGYTF.

This clonotype was picked up many times. V is TRBV11-2 and J is TRBJ2-5, with D unresolved. Trimming took 5 bases from V and 0 from J, leaving 19 bases between them. Germline V CDR1 and CDR2: SGHAT, FQNNGV. This CDR3 contains 17 residues. The CDR3: CASSPPVLAMYQETQYF. In DNA, the CDR3 is TGTGCCAGCAGCCCCCCTGTTTTGGCGATGTACCAAGAGACCCAGTACTTC.

This chain connects TRBV12-3 or TRBV12-4 to TRBJ1-1; D is ambiguous. The V and J ends lost 6 bases and 7 bases respectively, with 15 bases between them. The CDR3 is made up of 13 amino acids. CDR3 sequence (DNA): TGTGCCAGCAGCCCGGGAGGAATTGATGAAGCTTTCTTT. Translated, it gives CASSPGGIDEAFF.

V and J are TRBV5-1 and TRBJ2-5; TRBD2 aligns across 13 bases. CDR3 size: 17 residues. V was pared by 3 bases and J by 2 bases, with 7 bases of the junction left unmatched. Germline loops: CDR1 SGHRS, CDR2 YFSETQ. The CDR3 loop reads CASSSGLAGEQQETQYF. The CDR3 DNA is TGCGCCAGCAGCTCCGGACTAGCGGGGGAACAGCAAGAGACCCAGTACTTC. Full variable domain (missing parts from reference TRBV5-1 and TRBJ2-5): KAGVTQTPRYLIKTRGQQVTLSCSPISGHRSVSWYQQTPGQGLQFLFEYFSETQRNKGNFPGRFSGRQFSNSRSEMNVSTLELGDSALYLCASSSGLAGEQQETQYFGPGTRLLVL.

Ten or more counts support this clonotype. The chain is built from TRBV10-3 and TRBJ1-5; D is perhaps TRBD1 (6 bases). V lost 0 bases and J lost 4, with 19 bases in between. From germline, CDR1 is ENHRY and CDR2 SYGVKD. This CDR3 is 18 amino acids long. CDR3 nucleotide sequence: TGTGCCATCAGTGAGTCTCGCACCGGCAGAACAGGGAATCAGCCCCAGCATTTT. Protein product: CAISESRTGRTGNQPQHF.

The V call is TRBV6-5, the J call TRBJ2-1; TRBD2 matches at 8 bases. CDR1 MNHEY and CDR2 SVGAGI come from the germline V gene. The CDR3 is 21 amino acids. V dropped 0 bases and J dropped 4; count of bases not matched to a gene: 20. The CDR3 reads CASSYSPRGGSRLAVYNEQFF. CDR3 sequence (DNA): TGTGCCAGCAGTTACTCACCCCGGGGGGGGAGTCGGCTAGCGGTATACAATGAGCAGTTCTTC.

This clonotype was counted ten times or more. The chain joins TRBV20-1 to TRBJ2-5; the match to TRBD2 covers 8 bases. Unmatched junction bases numbered 9, after V lost 4 bases and J lost 5 bases. Germline V gene lookup returns CDR1 DFQATT and CDR2 SNEGSKA (reference sequence). The CDR3 is 14 amino acids. CDR3 nucleotide sequence: TGCAGTGCTATGAAAGCGGGGGTGCGGGAGACCCAGTACTTC. Amino acids: CSAMKAGVRETQYF.

This clonotype was found many times. The chain employs TRBV28 and TRBJ2-3; weak D call: TRBD2 (6 bases). The CDR3 sequence is 16 residues long. Germline V gives CDR1 MDHEN, CDR2 SYDVKM. Trimming pared 5 bases from V and 1 base from J, leaving 16 bases between. Here the CDR3 reads CASSPDRGVRTDTQYF. The DNA for the CDR3 is TGTGCCAGCAGTCCAGACCGCGGGGTTCGCACAGATACGCAGTATTTT.

This clonotype came up a few times. The chain is built from TRBV6-5 and TRBJ2-1; no clear D gene. The V gene's germline CDR1 is MNHEY and CDR2 SVGAGI. The V end was cut by 6 bases, the J end by 7 bases, with 13 bases between. The CDR3 extends over 13 amino acids. The CDR3 sequence: CASRQVTVNEQFF. In DNA form, the CDR3 reads TGTGCCAGCAGACAAGTAACGGTGAATGAGCAGTTCTTC.

The chain recombines TRBV18 with TRBJ1-1; unclear D gene. The germline V gene has CDR1 KGHSH and CDR2 LQKENI. The CDR3 is 13 amino acids. Trimming removed 6 bases at V and 1 base at J, with 9 bases between. CDR3 sequence (DNA): TGTGCCAGCTCTCTACACAAGAACACTGAAGCTTTCTTT. This sequence encodes CASSLHKNTEAFF.

This clonotype has more than one count but fewer than ten. This chain uses TRBV20-1 with TRBJ2-3, with 10 positions matching TRBD2. The CDR3 loop spans 14 amino acids. Trimming took 6 bases from V and 2 from J; bases not matched to a gene: 5. Germline values: CDR1 DFQATT, CDR2 SNEGSKA (reference sequence). This CDR3 is CSAVAGGYTDTQYF. CDR3 in DNA: TGCAGTGCAGTAGCGGGGGGCTACACAGATACGCAGTATTTT.

This clonotype showed up many times. In DNA form, the CDR3 reads TGTGCCAGCAGTCTAGCGGGGGTGAAAGGGAAGACCCAGTACTTC. As protein: CASSLAGVKGKTQYF. The chain is built from TRBV7-2 and TRBJ2-5; 10 nucleotides align to TRBD2. CDR3 length: 15 amino acids. Germline lookup yields CDR1 SGHTA and CDR2 FQGNSA. Unmatched junction bases numbered 10, after V lost 6 bases and J lost 6 bases.

V is TRBV19 and J is TRBJ1-1; D ambiguous. Trimming removed 8 bases from V and 4 bases from J, with 14 bases in between. The germline V gene encodes CDR1 LNHDA and CDR2 SQIVND (reference sequence). The CDR3 extends over 13 amino acids. This chain's CDR3 is CASRSRGSTEAFF. The CDR3 region has the DNA TGTGCCAGTCGTAGCAGAGGGAGCACTGAAGCTTTCTTT.

This clonotype was counted between two and nine times. This chain uses TRBV9 with TRBJ1-1; D is uncertain. V was clipped by 0 bases and J by 7 bases, with 10 bases between them. Per the germline V gene, CDR1 is SGDLS and CDR2 is YYNGEE. This CDR3 spans 13 amino acids. CDR3 coding DNA: TGTGCCAGCAGCGTAGTGGTTTCCTTTGAAGCTTTCTTT. Translated, it gives CASSVVVSFEAFF.

This clonotype appeared many times. V gene TRBV20-1 combines with J gene TRBJ2-3; 7 positions match TRBD2. The CDR3 loop spans 14 amino acids. From germline, CDR1 is DFQATT and CDR2 SNEGSKA (reference sequence). J lost 5 bases, V lost 1 base, and 6 bases had no gene match. CDR3: CSARGAGRKDTQYF. In DNA form, the CDR3 reads TGCAGTGCTAGAGGAGCGGGGCGAAAAGATACGCAGTATTTT.

This clonotype was seen many times. The chain has TRBV5-1 and TRBJ2-1; D not resolved. Trimming took 2 bases from V and 0 from J, leaving 6 bases between them. This CDR3 contains 14 residues. Germline values: CDR1 SGHRS, CDR2 YFSETQ. Here the CDR3 DNA reads TGCGCCAGCAGCTTAAGCCGCTCCTACAATGAGCAGTTCTTC. This encodes CASSLSRSYNEQFF.

This clonotype was counted between two and nine times. The chain employs TRBV5-4 and TRBJ2-1; TRBD1 is a possible D gene (5 bases). Looked up from germline, CDR1 is SGHNT and CDR2 is YYREEE (reference sequence). Trimming cost V 5 bases and J 7 bases, with 16 bases left between them. The CDR3 spans 14 residues. In DNA form, the CDR3 reads TGTGCCAGCAGGTACGGCCCTGGGGCAAATGAGCAGTTCTTC. Translated, it gives CASRYGPGANEQFF.

The gene calls are TRBV9 and TRBJ1-1, with 7 bases matching TRBD1. Germline CDR1 and CDR2: SGDLS and YYNGEE. Trimming cost V 4 bases and J 4 bases; bases outside gene matches: 4. The CDR3 length is 13 residues. Here the CDR3 reads CASSFRTGTEAFF. CDR3 in DNA: TGTGCCAGCAGCTTCCGGACAGGCACTGAAGCTTTCTTT.

This clonotype came up a few times. The rearrangement joins TRBV29-1 to TRBJ2-1, with D unresolved. There are 13 residues in the CDR3. V lost 7 bases to trimming and J lost 7 bases, with 17 bases between them. Germline V lookup: CDR1 SQVTM, CDR2 ANQGSEA. CDR3 bases: TGCAGCGCCGCCGTGGGGTCTGGGAATGAGCAGTTCTTC. Its translation: CSAAVGSGNEQFF.

This clonotype came up many times. J is TRBJ2-5 and V is TRBV20-1; the D call may be TRBD1 or TRBD2 (6 bases each). Germline CDR1 and CDR2: DFQATT and SNEGSKA (reference sequence). CDR3 length equals 15 residues. V lost 2 bases to trimming and J lost 5 bases, with 18 bases between them. CDR3 region: CSARLPGASLETQYF. CDR3 coding DNA: TGCAGTGCTAGACTACCGGGGGCCTCCCTGGAGACCCAGTACTTC.

Only a few counts were recorded for this clonotype. The V gene is TRBV7-9, the J gene TRBJ1-2; TRBD1 agrees at 7 bases. The J segment lost 8 bases and the V segment lost 3 bases, leaving 6 bases of the junction unmatched. Per germline, CDR1 SEHNR and CDR2 FQNEAQ (reference sequence). There are 13 residues in the CDR3. The CDR3 protein is CASSFSQGDGYTF. In DNA, the CDR3 is TGTGCCAGCAGCTTCTCCCAGGGGGACGGCTACACCTTC.

This clonotype was observed a handful of times. This rearrangement joins TRBV6-6 to TRBJ2-7; 7 positions agree with TRBD1. Trimming cost V 2 bases and J 7 bases; bases outside gene matches: 2. The germline V gene has CDR1 MNHNY and CDR2 SVGAGI (reference sequence). The CDR3 loop spans 12 amino acids. This CDR3 is CASSYRQGEQYV. CDR3 DNA sequence: TGTGCCAGCAGTTACCGACAGGGAGAGCAGTACGTC.

This clonotype was found many times. The chain is built from TRBV19 and TRBJ2-1; D uncertain. Trimming shortened V by 0 bases and J by 6 bases, and 12 bases separated the two germline ends. The CDR3 is 15 residues long. Germline V gene sequence: CDR1 LNHDA, CDR2 SQIVND (reference sequence). DNA of the CDR3: TGTGCCAGTAGTATAGATGGACGGGTTGCCAATGAGCAGTTCTTC. Translating gives CASSIDGRVANEQFF. Combining the CDR3 with reference TRBV19 and TRBJ2-1 gives the whole variable domain DGGITQSPKYLFRKEGQNVTLSCEQNLNHDAMYWYRQDPGQGLRLIYYSQIVNDFQKGDIAEGYSVSREKKESFPLTVTSAQKNPTAFYLCASSIDGRVANEQFFGPGTRLTVL.

This clonotype was counted a few times. The chain recombines TRBV4-1 with TRBJ1-4; no clear D. This CDR3 region has 15 residues. V lost 4 bases and J 8 bases, leaving 17 bases between the germline ends. Germline CDR1 and CDR2: MGHRA and YSYEKL. CDR3 bases: TGCGCCAGCAGCCGATCGACCATAGAGTGGGAAAAACTGTTTTTT. Translated, it gives CASSRSTIEWEKLFF.

The table lists this clonotype with a few counts. This rearrangement joins TRBV12-3 or TRBV12-4 to TRBJ2-7, with D possibly matching TRBD1 (6 bases). The CDR3 extends over 15 amino acids. The V end was cut by 6 bases, the J end by 6 bases, with 21 bases between. CDR3 sequence reads: CASSQWPGQTVEQYF. The CDR3 DNA reads as TGTGCCAGCAGCCAATGGCCGGGACAAACGGTCGAGCAGTACTTC.

V usage is TRBV10-3 and J usage is TRBJ2-5; unclear D gene. This CDR3 has 11 amino acids. Trimming pared 1 base from V and 5 bases from J, leaving 2 bases between. The germline CDR1 and CDR2 sequences are ENHRY and SYGVKD. The CDR3 region is CAISELETQYF. The CDR3 DNA follows: TGTGCCATCAGTGAGTTGGAGACCCAGTACTTC.